This TCR beta chain appears in the sequencing data of a study of T cells after yellow fever vaccination. Study-wide background: Researchers used SMART-Seq v4 Ultra Low Input to prepare fractions that had low cell numbers.

Via MiXCR, TCRdb re-called the 5' RACE reads, giving one row per CDR3 protein. Of around 300,000 distinct CDR3 sequences listed, 4% to 5.5% are singletons. Germline loops: CDR1 MGHRA, CDR2 YSYEKL. Unmatched junction bases numbered 4, after V lost 1 base and J lost 3 bases. The CDR3 is 16 amino acids. This clonotype was observed many times. The V call is TRBV4-1, the J call TRBJ1-1; 11 nucleotides line up with TRBD1. This TCR was recovered from a man between 18 and 29 years old who received the YFV17D yellow fever vaccine. The sequencing here drew on PBMCs, taken 15 days after the yellow fever booster vaccination. The CDR3 coding sequence is TGCGCCAGCAGCCAAGTATCGGGACAGGGGGACACTGAAGCTTTCTTT. Its protein product is CASSQVSGQGDTEAFF.